Shown below are 27 T cell receptor beta chains from a single sample sequenced in a study of T-cell memory formation after mild COVID-19. TCRdb redid the calling of the 5' RACE reads with MiXCR, one entry per CDR3 protein. The sample yields around 320,000 distinct CDR3 sequences, 13% to 15% seen once. The sequenced sample was PBMCs or a T cell subset sorted from them (not recorded which). The receptors come from a man between 18 and 35 years old who had mild COVID-19 (a few samples of this study predate the infection). Cell type and time point are not known.

Many counts were recorded for this clonotype. The rearrangement links TRBV7-2 to TRBJ1-1; D is possibly TRBD1 (6 bases). Germline values: CDR1 SGHTA, CDR2 FQGNSA. The ends were cut back, 4 bases at V and 4 bases at J, with 13 bases in the middle. The length of the CDR3 is 14 residues. The CDR3 spells CASSSSYRVTEAFF. DNA of the CDR3: TGTGCCAGCAGCTCGAGCTACAGGGTCACTGAAGCTTTCTTT. Together with reference TRBV7-2 and TRBJ1-1, the CDR3 gives the full variable domain: GAGVSQSPSNKVTEKGKDVELRCDPISGHTALYWYRQSLGQGLEFLIYFQGNSAPDKSGLPSDRFSAERTGGSVSTLTIQRTQQEDSAVYLCASSSSYRVTEAFFGQGTRLTVV.

This clonotype was found a few times. CDR3: CASSLASGPSDTQYF. Written as DNA, the CDR3 is TGTGCCAGCAGCTTAGCTTCTGGCCCCTCAGATACGCAGTATTTT. The chain combines TRBV7-9 with TRBJ2-3; D is uncertain. Germline loops: CDR1 SEHNR, CDR2 FQNEAQ (reference sequence). The length of the CDR3 is 15 residues. Trimming removed 0 bases from V and 4 bases from J, with 11 bases in between.

The V and J genes are TRBV6-5 and TRBJ1-2; D is perhaps TRBD1 (5 bases). CDR1 MNHEY and CDR2 SVGAGI come from the germline V gene. Trimming shortened V by 4 bases and J by 7 bases, and 16 bases separated the two germline ends. CDR3 length: 14 residues. This chain's CDR3 is CASSLNRGFSGYTF. The CDR3, as DNA: TGTGCCAGCAGTTTGAATCGGGGGTTTAGTGGCTACACCTTC.

The rearrangement joins TRBV5-8 to TRBJ1-5; tentatively, D is TRBD1 (5 bases). V was shortened by 4 bases and J by 4 bases, with 18 bases between the two germline ends. The CDR3 totals 16 residues. Germline V gives CDR1 SGHTS, CDR2 YDEGEE. CDR3 sequence: CASSTGQQGGNQPQHF. The CDR3 DNA follows: TGTGCCAGCAGCACTGGGCAGCAGGGTGGAAATCAGCCCCAGCATTTT.

This clonotype was seen a handful of times. V is TRBV7-2 and J is TRBJ2-1; tentatively, D is TRBD1 (6 bases). Per the germline V gene, CDR1 is SGHTA and CDR2 is FQGNSA. This CDR3 comprises 14 residues. V shed 3 bases and J shed 10 bases, with 16 bases lying between them. The CDR3 DNA is TGTGCCAGCAGCTTCCAAGACAGGTTCGGGGAGCAGTTCTTC. Translating it yields CASSFQDRFGEQFF.

This clonotype turned up a few times. The chain recombines TRBV9 with TRBJ1-5; D is unresolved. Trimming took 3 bases from V and 4 from J, leaving 17 bases between them. This CDR3 is built from 16 residues. The V gene's germline CDR1 is SGDLS and CDR2 YYNGEE. Written as DNA, the CDR3 is TGTGCCAGCAGCGACTCAACCGGGAGGATTAATCAGCCCCAGCATTTT. It encodes CASSDSTGRINQPQHF.

The table lists this clonotype with a few counts. The rearrangement uses TRBV7-2 and TRBJ2-3, with D perhaps TRBD2 (7 bases). Trimming stripped 2 bases from V and 5 bases from J, with 11 bases between. Germline assignment: CDR1 SGHTA and CDR2 FQGNSA. This CDR3 region has 14 residues. The CDR3 protein is CASSLWGGLDTQYF. The CDR3 bases are TGTGCCAGCAGCTTATGGGGGGGGCTAGATACGCAGTATTTT.

This clonotype was counted between two and nine times. The V gene is TRBV28, the J gene TRBJ2-3; tentatively, D is TRBD2 (5 bases). V dropped 3 bases and J dropped 2 bases, with 9 bases sitting between them. This CDR3 is built from 14 residues. Germline V gene data show CDR1 as MDHEN and CDR2 as SYDVKM. The CDR3, as DNA: TGTGCCAGCAGTTTTGAGGGTCCCACAGATACGCAGTATTTT. It encodes CASSFEGPTDTQYF.

This clonotype was seen a handful of times. V gene TRBV27 combines with J gene TRBJ1-2; D is unclear. Germline CDR1 MNHEY, CDR2 SMNVEV (reference sequence). The CDR3 is made up of 14 amino acids. V shed 4 bases and J shed 6 bases, with 15 bases lying between them. As DNA, the CDR3 is TGTGCCAGCAGTTCAAGAGGGCTCAAAAATGGCTACACCTTC. Its translation: CASSSRGLKNGYTF.

This clonotype was observed a few times. The chain is built from TRBV12-3 or TRBV12-4 and TRBJ2-7; maybe TRBD2 (6 bases). Trimming removed 7 bases from V and 3 bases from J, with 13 bases in between. The CDR3 runs to 13 residues. This CDR3 is CASTRRDGYEQYF. The CDR3 DNA follows: TGTGCCAGCACCCGGCGGGACGGCTACGAGCAGTACTTC.

This clonotype has a count of ten or more. This chain connects TRBV24-1 to TRBJ2-2; D is undetermined. This CDR3 comprises 17 residues. Trimming left V 0 bases short and J 6 bases short, with 16 bases between. Germline CDR1 KGHDR, CDR2 SFDVKD. The CDR3 sequence is CATSDLQGRPEAGELFF. The CDR3 nucleotides read TGTGCCACCAGTGATTTGCAAGGTCGGCCTGAAGCCGGGGAGCTGTTTTTT.

V gene TRBV3-1 combines with J gene TRBJ2-7; D gene unclear. This CDR3 contains 12 residues. Trimming took off 1 base at V and 4 bases at J, with 5 bases between the two ends. CDR1 is LGHDT and CDR2 is YNNKEL in the germline V gene (reference sequence). The CDR3 region has the DNA TGTGCCAGCAGCCAAGCTGCTTACGAGCAGTACTTC. Amino acids: CASSQAAYEQYF.

This clonotype was seen more than once but under ten times. The CDR3 region is CASSLVGEGETQYF. Written as DNA, the CDR3 is TGTGCCAGCAGCTTAGTCGGGGAGGGAGAGACCCAGTACTTC. V is TRBV11-2 and J is TRBJ2-5, with TRBD2 matching 7 bases. Germline lookup yields CDR1 SGHAT and CDR2 FQNNGV. Germline trimming cut 1 base from V and 4 bases from J; bases unmatched to any gene: 3. This CDR3 is 14 amino acids long.

This clonotype has just a few counts. This chain joins TRBV7-2 and TRBJ1-6; D unresolved. The germline V and J ends were trimmed by 5 bases and 7 bases, with 15 bases remaining between them. In germline, CDR1 is SGHTA, CDR2 FQGNSA. The CDR3 is 15 residues long. Here the CDR3 DNA reads TGTGCCAGCAGCCCCGGGGTGGGGTTCAATTCACCCCTCCACTTT. It translates to CASSPGVGFNSPLHF.

V gene TRBV27 combines with J gene TRBJ2-7; D unresolved. The CDR3 totals 11 residues. Germline-derived CDR1 and CDR2 are MNHEY and SMNVEV (reference sequence). This CDR3 is CASPLSSEQYV. In DNA form, the CDR3 reads TGTGCCAGCCCTCTCTCCTCCGAGCAGTACGTC.

This clonotype turned up a few times. The rearrangement joins TRBV7-2 to TRBJ2-3; 10 bases align to TRBD2. Germline CDR1 SGHTA, CDR2 FQGNSA. CDR3 size: 16 residues. Germline trimming cut 5 bases from V and 1 base from J; bases unmatched to any gene: 6. CDR3 sequence (DNA): TGTGCCAGCAGCCGAAACCTAGCGGGGGGCACAGATACGCAGTATTTT. Translated, it gives CASSRNLAGGTDTQYF.

The chain has TRBV5-5 and TRBJ2-1, with 11 bases that match TRBD2. The V gene end was trimmed by 6 bases and the J gene end by 8 bases; junction bases not matched to a gene: 10. This CDR3 is built from 15 residues. The germline V gene encodes CDR1 SGHKS and CDR2 YYEKEE (reference sequence). Here the CDR3 reads CASTYYGTSGDEQFF. DNA of the CDR3: TGTGCCAGCACCTACTACGGGACTAGCGGAGATGAGCAGTTCTTC.

V gene TRBV7-9 combines with J gene TRBJ2-7; D could derive from TRBD1 or TRBD2 (5 bases each). This CDR3 is built from 13 residues. Germline CDR1 SEHNR, CDR2 FQNEAQ (reference sequence). Trimming left V 5 bases short and J 4 bases short, with 12 bases between. CDR3 region: CASSTGPLYEQYV. CDR3 DNA: TGTGCCAGCAGCACGGGACCCCTTTACGAGCAGTACGTC.

This clonotype was seen ten or more times. This chain uses TRBV5-1 with TRBJ2-1; 8 nucleotides agree with TRBD2. CDR1 is SGHRS and CDR2 is YFSETQ in the germline V gene. The CDR3 has 13 residues. V dropped 4 bases and J dropped 9; count of bases not matched to a gene: 6. The CDR3 region has the DNA TGCGCCAGCAGCGTGACTAGCGTCCGTGAGCAGTTCTTC. Amino acid sequence: CASSVTSVREQFF.

The chain carries TRBV27 and TRBJ1-5; tentatively, D is TRBD1 (6 bases). Germline V CDR1 and CDR2: MNHEY, SMNVEV (reference sequence). The CDR3 loop spans 15 amino acids. Trimming removed 6 bases at V and 3 bases at J, with 15 bases between. For the CDR3, the DNA is TGTGCCAGCAGGCCCATAGGGGGACTCAATCAGCCCCAGCATTTT. It encodes CASRPIGGLNQPQHF.

The CDR3 DNA reads TGTGCCAGCAGTTACACAAGTCGGCCGCAGTATTTT. Its protein product is CASSYTSRPQYF. This chain joins TRBV6-8 and TRBJ2-3; D uncertain. In germline, CDR1 is MNHGY, CDR2 SAAAGT. Trimming left V 2 bases short and J 10 bases short, with 10 bases between. This CDR3 is built from 12 residues.

This clonotype was seen a few times. V usage is TRBV4-2 and J usage is TRBJ2-5, with D tentatively TRBD2 (6 bases). Germline loops: CDR1 LGHNA, CDR2 YNFKEQ. V was cut by 2 bases and J by 2 bases, with 15 bases left in between. CDR3 size: 16 residues. CDR3 protein: CASSQTLGGVQETQYF. As DNA, the CDR3 is TGTGCCAGCAGCCAAACACTAGGCGGGGTTCAAGAGACCCAGTACTTC.

This rearrangement joins TRBV2 to TRBJ2-1; 10 bases match TRBD2. This CDR3 spans 13 amino acids. CDR1 and CDR2 from the germline V gene are SNHLY and FYNNEI. J was trimmed by 7 bases and V by 6 bases; bases with no gene match: 3. This CDR3 reads CASRLAGPNEQFF. CDR3 sequence (DNA): TGTGCCAGCAGACTAGCGGGGCCTAATGAGCAGTTCTTC.

In its sample, this clonotype was seen a few times. V gene TRBV5-1 combines with J gene TRBJ2-6; D gene ambiguous. CDR3 length: 15 residues. V lost 4 bases to trimming and J lost 0 bases, with 8 bases between them. The germline CDR1 and CDR2 sequences are SGHRS and YFSETQ. CDR3 amino acids: CASSPEFSGANVLTF. CDR3 DNA: TGCGCCAGCAGCCCCGAATTCTCTGGGGCCAACGTCCTGACTTTC.

This chain connects TRBV9 to TRBJ2-7; D remains unclear. CDR1 is SGDLS and CDR2 is YYNGEE in the germline V gene. The CDR3 is made up of 14 amino acids. Between the trimmed V and J ends, which lost 0 bases and 2 bases, there was a span of 9 bases. The CDR3 here is CASSVEPDPYEQYF. The CDR3 DNA sequence: TGTGCCAGCAGCGTAGAGCCTGACCCCTACGAGCAGTACTTC.

V gene TRBV28 combines with J gene TRBJ2-3, with D perhaps TRBD2 (6 bases). The CDR3 length is 13 residues. V lost 7 bases and J 2 bases, leaving 10 bases between the germline ends. The germline V gene has CDR1 MDHEN and CDR2 SYDVKM. The CDR3: CASIAGTTDTQYF. CDR3 sequence (DNA): TGTGCCAGCATTGCGGGGACCACAGATACGCAGTATTTT.

The chain links TRBV6-5 to TRBJ2-5; TRBD1 agrees at 9 bases. The CDR3 is 17 residues long. With 5 bases clipped from V and 4 bases from J, the junction kept 14 bases outside the gene matches. The germline gives CDR1 MNHEY, CDR2 SVGAGI. The CDR3 is CASSPRRSRTGAETQYF. The CDR3 DNA reads TGTGCCAGCAGTCCCCGTCGCTCAAGGACAGGGGCAGAGACCCAGTACTTC.